The 18 T cell receptor beta chains below were found in one sample sequenced in a study of OX40 agonist ivuxolimab in advanced cancers. Profiled with immunoSEQ multiplex PCR; TCRdb holds only in-frame clones, not every one. In the table there are 100,000 or so clones, approximately 91% of which are singletons. The source material was CD4+ or CD8+ T cells sorted from blood, sampled in a trial of the OX40 agonist ivuxolimab. These receptors were taken from an adult with an advanced solid tumor such as melanoma, head and neck, liver or kidney cancer.

This chain uses TRBV19 with TRBJ2-1; 11 bases are a match to TRBD2. The CDR3 is 16 amino acids. The V gene end was trimmed by 3 bases and the J gene end by 5 bases; junction bases not matched to a gene: 6. CDR1 and CDR2 (germline): LNHDA, SQIVND (reference sequence). CDR3 residues: CASSMGGTSGDNEQFF. The CDR3 DNA sequence: TGTGCCAGTAGTATGGGGGGGACTAGCGGAGACAATGAGCAGTTCTTC.

The V gene is TRBV5-5, the J gene TRBJ1-1, with 8 bases lining up with TRBD1. With 3 bases clipped from V and 2 bases from J, the junction kept 6 bases outside the gene matches. The germline V gene has CDR1 SGHKS and CDR2 YYEKEE (reference sequence). The CDR3 spans 15 residues. The CDR3: CASSSYGQGNTEAFF. CDR3 nucleotides: TGTGCCAGCAGCTCCTACGGACAGGGCAACACTGAAGCTTTCTTT.

V and J are TRBV21-1 and TRBJ2-5; no check of the table's D call, TRBD1, against the DNA was made. TRBV21-1 is noted as a pseudogene. This CDR3 contains 17 residues. The CDR3 spells CASSTTWTGAARETQYF. The CDR3 bases are TGTGCCAGCAGCACTACCTGGACAGGGGCCGCCCGAGAGACCCAGTACTTC.

The gene calls are TRBV27 and TRBJ1-1; D might be TRBD1 (6 bases). CDR1 is MNHEY, CDR2 SMNVEV, per germline (reference sequence). The CDR3 covers 11 residues. Trimming pared 6 bases from V and 4 bases from J, leaving 6 bases between. The DNA of the CDR3 is TGTGCCAGCAGCAGGGGCACTGAAGCTTTCTTT. Translating gives CASSRGTEAFF.

The genes are TRBV7-2 and TRBJ2-5; 9 positions agree with TRBD2. Germline V gene sequence: CDR1 SGHTA, CDR2 FQGNSA. The CDR3 covers 14 residues. V gave up 1 base and J gave up 4 bases; unmatched junction bases: 1. CDR3 coding DNA: TGTGCCAGCAGCTTAGGGACTAGCGCAGAGACCCAGTACTTC. Translation: CASSLGTSAETQYF.

This chain uses TRBV7-9 with TRBJ2-1, with 7 bases matching TRBD1. This CDR3 spans 15 amino acids. In germline, CDR1 is SEHNR, CDR2 FQNEAQ (reference sequence). The ends lost 4 bases at V and 3 bases at J; junction bases unmatched: 6. CDR3 DNA: TGTGCCAGCAGCTCAACAGGGGTCTACTACAATGAGCAGTTCTTC. Translating it yields CASSSTGVYYNEQFF.

The CDR3: CASSRTTGNTIYF. CDR3 nucleotides: TGCGCCAGCAGCAGGACTACTGGAAACACCATATATTTT. The V and J genes are TRBV5-1 and TRBJ1-3; D unclear. This CDR3 region has 13 residues. Trimming took 4 bases from V and 2 from J, leaving 7 bases between them. In germline, CDR1 is SGHRS, CDR2 YFSETQ.

Points on this clone: This sample includes further DNA sequences coding for the same CDR3. The chain has TRBV28 and TRBJ1-5; 9 bases map to TRBD1. CDR3 length equals 14 residues. Trimming removed 3 bases from V and 4 bases from J; junction bases left unmatched: 1. CDR1 is MDHEN and CDR2 is SYDVKM in the germline V gene. The CDR3 spells CASSLTGGNQPQHF. For the CDR3, the DNA is TGTGCCAGCAGTTTGACAGGGGGAAATCAGCCCCAGCATTTT. The full variable domain, rest sourced from reference TRBV28 and TRBJ1-5, is DVKVTQSSRYLVKRTGEKVFLECVQDMDHENMFWYRQDPGLGLRLIYFSYDVKMKEKGDIPEGYSVSREKKERFSLILESASTNQTSMYLCASSLTGGNQPQHFGDGTRLSIL.

V usage is TRBV5-1 and J usage is TRBJ2-7; 8 bases are shared with TRBD1. The CDR3 is made up of 14 amino acids. The ends lost 4 bases at V and 0 bases at J; junction bases unmatched: 3. Germline-derived CDR1 and CDR2 are SGHRS and YFSETQ. CDR3 in DNA: TGCGCCAGCAGCCAGGGGGCGAGCTCCTACGAGCAGTACTTC. Translated: CASSQGASSYEQYF.

This chain joins TRBV28 and TRBJ2-7, with TRBD1 matching over 7 bases. V gave up 4 bases and J gave up 5 bases; unmatched junction bases: 14. Germline CDR1 and CDR2: MDHEN and SYDVKM. The CDR3 has 16 residues. CDR3 sequence: CASSSDPRDSLHEQYF. CDR3 DNA: TGTGCCAGCAGTTCTGACCCCCGGGACAGTCTCCACGAGCAGTACTTC.

The chain combines TRBV15 with TRBJ1-1; the D gene is possibly TRBD1 (5 bases). CDR3 length equals 13 residues. V was cut by 4 bases and J by 3 bases, with 9 bases left in between. Germline V lookup: CDR1 LNHNV, CDR2 YYDKDF (reference sequence). The CDR3 spells CATSNQGYTEAFF. Here the CDR3 DNA reads TGTGCCACCAGCAATCAGGGATACACTGAAGCTTTCTTT.

The chain couples TRBV27 to TRBJ1-1, with a possible D match to TRBD1 (6 bases). Trimming shortened V by 2 bases and J by 1 base, and 11 bases separated the two germline ends. The CDR3 contains 15 residues. Germline CDR1 MNHEY, CDR2 SMNVEV (reference sequence). CDR3: CASSLQQGKNTEAFF. DNA of the CDR3: TGTGCCAGCAGTTTACAACAGGGTAAGAACACTGAAGCTTTCTTT.

CDR3 nucleotides: TGTGCCAGCCACGGGACAGGGGCCACTGAAGCTTTCTTT. Residues: CASHGTGATEAFF. This chain uses TRBV7-3 with TRBJ1-1, with 10 bases lining up with TRBD1. The V segment lost 8 bases and the J segment 4 bases; nucleotides outside the gene matches: 4. The CDR3 covers 13 residues. Germline CDR1 reads SGHTA; CDR2 reads FQGTGA. The whole variable domain, remainder taken from reference TRBV7-3 and TRBJ1-1, is GAGVSQTPSNKVTEKGKYVELRCDPISGHTALYWYRQSLGQGPEFLIYFQGTGAADDSGLPNDRFFAVRPEGSVSTLKIQRTERGDSAVYLCASHGTGATEAFFGQGTRLTVV.

This sequence joins TRBV5-4 and TRBJ1-6; D call uncertain. The CDR3 runs to 15 residues. CDR1 is SGHNT and CDR2 is YYREEE in the germline V gene (reference sequence). The ends were cut back, 1 base at V and 10 bases at J, with 15 bases in the middle. The CDR3 coding sequence is TGTGCCAGCAGCTTGCAAAGGGAGCGAAAATCACCCCTCCACTTT. Protein sequence: CASSLQRERKSPLHF.

This clone was found a few times. The rearrangement uses TRBV2 and TRBJ1-1, with D possibly being TRBD1 (6 bases). Trimming pared 6 bases from V and 1 base from J, leaving 9 bases between. The CDR3 totals 13 residues. CDR1 and CDR2 (germline): SNHLY, FYNNEI. The CDR3 nucleotides are TGTGCCAGCAGAACGACAGGGAACACTGAAGCTTTCTTT. Protein product: CASRTTGNTEAFF.

The chain combines TRBV6-1 with TRBJ2-5, with D maybe TRBD2 (6 bases). CDR1 and CDR2 (germline): MNHNS, SASEGT. This CDR3 spans 13 amino acids. Trimming removed 6 bases at V and 0 bases at J, with 8 bases between. CDR3 nucleotide sequence: TGTGCCAGCAGGCGACTAGACCAAGAGACCCAGTACTTC. It specifies CASRRLDQETQYF.

The sample holds one count of this clone. The rearrangement uses TRBV7-2 and TRBJ2-1; D might be TRBD1 or TRBD2, each matching 6 bases. The CDR3 contains 13 residues. V gave up 1 base and J gave up 9 bases, with 10 bases separating them. The germline V gene encodes CDR1 SGHTA and CDR2 FQGNSA. CDR3 sequence (DNA): TGTGCCAGCAGCTTAGGGGGGGCGGCTGAGCAGTTCTTC. This translates into CASSLGGAAEQFF.

The chain couples TRBV11-2 to TRBJ2-7; the D call may be TRBD1 or TRBD2 (5 bases each). Germline V gives CDR1 SGHAT, CDR2 FQNNGV. The CDR3 sequence is 15 residues long. Trimming left V 1 base short and J 4 bases short, with 14 bases between. The CDR3 DNA is TGTGCCAGCAGCTTAGCGACCAATGGGGGATACGAGCAGTACTTC. Residues: CASSLATNGGYEQYF. The full variable domain, with the rest looked up from reference TRBV11-2 and TRBJ2-7, is EAGVAQSPRYKIIEKRQSVAFWCNPISGHATLYWYQQILGQGPKLLIQFQNNGVVDDSQLPKDRFSAERLKGVDSTLKIQPAKLEDSAVYLCASSLATNGGYEQYFGPGTRLTVT.